The 32 T cell receptor beta chains below were found in one sample sequenced in a study of cytomegalovirus exposure and HLA in healthy donors. The assay was immunoSEQ multiplex PCR, and TCRdb's table has in-frame clones only and misses some. The data hold about 110,000 clones, with approximately 85% observed a single time. The sequenced material came from PBMCs. The receptor set was obtained from a young woman in good health and CMV-seronegative.

This clone has only a few counts. This chain connects TRBV7-9 to TRBJ1-6; 7 nucleotides agree with TRBD1. CDR1 is SEHNR and CDR2 is FQNEAQ in the germline V gene (reference sequence). This CDR3 is built from 13 residues. The V segment lost 3 bases and the J segment 13 bases; nucleotides outside the gene matches: 6. The CDR3 spells CASSLTDRSPLHF. CDR3 DNA: TGTGCCAGCAGCTTGACGGACAGGTCCCCCCTCCACTTT.

This clone was counted a few times. The rearrangement links TRBV5-5 to TRBJ1-2; D is possibly TRBD1 (5 bases). The CDR3 runs 13 residues. Germline V CDR1 and CDR2: SGHKS, YYEKEE (reference sequence). Trimming shortened V by 4 bases and J by 2 bases, and 9 bases separated the two germline ends. DNA for the CDR3: TGTGCCAGCAGCCCGGGACTAAACTATGGCTACACCTTC. It encodes CASSPGLNYGYTF. Variable domain in full (rest from reference TRBV5-5 and TRBJ1-2): DAGVTQSPTHLIKTRGQQVTLRCSPISGHKSVSWYQQVLGQGPQFIFQYYEKEERGRGNFPDRFSARQFPNYSSELNVNALLLGDSALYLCASSPGLNYGYTFGSGTRLTVV.

The chain carries TRBV2 and TRBJ1-4, with a tentative D call TRBD1 (6 bases). CDR1 and CDR2 (germline): SNHLY, FYNNEI. Deletions cut 4 bases from V and 3 bases from J, with 12 bases between. This CDR3 has 15 amino acids. CDR3 loop: CASSGVTGSNEKLFF. In DNA form, the CDR3 reads TGTGCCAGCAGTGGGGTGACAGGTTCTAATGAAAAACTGTTTTTT.

The CDR3 reads CASSPVTGSTEAFF. The DNA for the CDR3 is TGTGCCAGCAGCCCGGTGACAGGGAGCACTGAAGCTTTCTTT. The chain employs TRBV9 and TRBJ1-1; 7 nucleotides agree with TRBD1. Germline V gene lookup returns CDR1 SGDLS and CDR2 YYNGEE. CDR3 length: 14 amino acids. J was trimmed by 4 bases and V by 4 bases; bases with no gene match: 7. Variable domain in full (rest from reference TRBV9 and TRBJ1-1): DSGVTQTPKHLITATGQRVTLRCSPRSGDLSVYWYQQSLDQGLQFLIQYYNGEERAKGNILERFSAQQFPDLHSELNLSSLELGDSALYFCASSPVTGSTEAFFGQGTRLTVV.

J is TRBJ1-1 and V is TRBV5-1; 8 bases map to TRBD1. This CDR3 contains 15 residues. J gave up 2 bases and V 2 bases, and 5 bases lay outside the gene matches. Germline V gives CDR1 SGHRS, CDR2 YFSETQ. CDR3 in amino acids: CASSFGQGLNTEAFF. The CDR3 bases are TGCGCCAGCAGCTTCGGACAGGGCCTTAACACTGAAGCTTTCTTT.

The V gene is TRBV6-1, the J gene TRBJ1-4, with 10 bases that match TRBD1. With V trimmed by 1 base and J by 7 bases, 3 bases remained unmatched. The V gene's germline CDR1 is MNHNS and CDR2 SASEGT. The CDR3 is made up of 15 amino acids. The CDR3 loop reads CASSEGTGGGEKLFF. Written as DNA, the CDR3 is TGTGCCAGCAGTGAAGGGACAGGGGGGGGTGAAAAACTGTTTTTT.

This clone is judged medium-sized (0.01 to 0.1%). The chain carries TRBV4-2 and TRBJ2-3, with 11 bases that match TRBD2. Losses at the gene ends were 1 base for V and 2 bases for J; bases not matched to a gene: 2. Germline V gene data show CDR1 as LGHNA and CDR2 as YNFKEQ. The CDR3 covers 16 residues. The CDR3 loop is CASSQGSGGATDTQYF. The CDR3 DNA sequence: TGTGCCAGCAGCCAAGGTAGCGGGGGGGCCACAGATACGCAGTATTTT.

A note on this clone: The sample contains more than one DNA sequence encoding this CDR3. The V call is TRBV30, the J call TRBJ2-3, with 9 bases that match TRBD2. Germline V lookup: CDR1 GTSNPN, CDR2 SVGIG (reference sequence). The CDR3 is made up of 14 amino acids. With 4 bases clipped from V and 0 bases from J, the junction kept 2 bases outside the gene matches. This CDR3 is CAWTSGVSTDTQYF. As DNA, the CDR3 is TGTGCCTGGACTAGCGGGGTTAGCACAGATACGCAGTATTTT.

The J gene is TRBJ1-1, the V gene TRBV10-3; TRBD1 might be the D (5 bases). Germline CDR1 ENHRY, CDR2 SYGVKD. The CDR3 consists of 12 residues. With 6 bases removed from V and 0 bases from J, the gap between germline ends came to 5 bases. The CDR3 DNA sequence: TGTGCCATCAGGACAGTGAACACTGAAGCTTTCTTT. Translating it yields CAIRTVNTEAFF.

The chain recombines TRBV15 with TRBJ2-1; 8 nucleotides match TRBD2. Germline V gives CDR1 LNHNV, CDR2 YYDKDF (reference sequence). The trim removed 0 bases at V and 6 bases at J, leaving 7 bases unmatched. This CDR3 comprises 16 residues. CDR3 loop: CATSRDRGGFLNEQFF. CDR3 nucleotide sequence: TGTGCCACCAGCAGAGATCGGGGGGGGTTCCTCAATGAGCAGTTCTTC.

This clone was recorded only once. This chain uses TRBV4-1 with TRBJ2-1, with 8 bases that match TRBD1. The CDR3 extends over 16 amino acids. Germline assignment: CDR1 MGHRA and CDR2 YSYEKL. J lost 8 bases, V lost 8 bases, and 17 bases had no gene match. As DNA, the CDR3 is TGCGCCAGCCACACCGACCGAGGACAGGGTGGCCATGAGCAGTTCTTC. Translated, it gives CASHTDRGQGGHEQFF.

CDR3 nucleotides: TGTGCCAGCAGCTCAATGGAGCGGGGGAGCACAGATACGCAGTATTTT. This encodes CASSSMERGSTDTQYF. V is TRBV7-2 and J is TRBJ2-3, with TRBD2 identical over 8 bases. The CDR3 contains 16 residues. Germline V gene lookup returns CDR1 SGHTA and CDR2 FQGNSA. V gave up 4 bases and J gave up 0 bases; unmatched junction bases: 6.

This clone was seen a handful of times. This rearrangement joins TRBV27 to TRBJ1-6; D is possibly TRBD1 (5 bases). Per the germline V gene, CDR1 is MNHEY and CDR2 is SMNVEV (reference sequence). The V end lost 3 bases, the J end lost 6 bases, and 12 bases lay between the germline ends. The CDR3 is 15 amino acids. CDR3 region: CASSFNQGGNSPLHF. In DNA, the CDR3 is TGTGCCAGCAGTTTTAACCAGGGTGGTAATTCACCCCTCCACTTT.

The genes are TRBV6-6 and TRBJ2-1; 8 nucleotides align to TRBD2. The length of the CDR3 is 14 residues. With 8 bases clipped from V and 9 bases from J, the junction kept 12 bases outside the gene matches. Germline V lookup: CDR1 MNHNY, CDR2 SVGAGI (reference sequence). The CDR3 here is CASSPGGGLGEQFF. Here the CDR3 DNA reads TGTGCCAGCTCACCCGGGGGGGGTTTGGGTGAGCAGTTCTTC.

V is TRBV29-1 and J is TRBJ2-7; D remains unclear. Per germline, CDR1 SQVTM and CDR2 ANQGSEA. This CDR3 has 14 residues. Trimming shortened V by 4 bases and J by 7 bases, and 20 bases separated the two germline ends. The CDR3 nucleotides read TGCAGCGTTGCCAGCCACCAGGATAGTAGGGAGCAGTACTTC. Amino acids: CSVASHQDSREQYF.

This clone was seen a handful of times. The chain is built from TRBV30 and TRBJ2-7, with a possible D match to TRBD2 (5 bases). CDR3 length: 14 residues. The germline gives CDR1 GTSNPN, CDR2 SVGIG (reference sequence). The V gene lost 1 base and the J gene lost 6 bases, with 16 bases spanning the gap. CDR3: CAWSAETKVAEQYF. The CDR3 coding sequence is TGTGCCTGGAGTGCTGAGACTAAGGTTGCCGAGCAGTACTTC.

CDR3 sequence (DNA): TGTGCCAGCAGTTTACCCAGGGGTACACAAGAGACCCAGTACTTC. It specifies CASSLPRGTQETQYF. J is TRBJ2-5 and V is TRBV27; a possible D gene is TRBD1 (6 bases). The CDR3 consists of 15 residues. The V end lost 2 bases, the J end lost 2 bases, and 12 bases lay between the germline ends. From germline, CDR1 is MNHEY and CDR2 SMNVEV (reference sequence).

CDR3 nucleotide sequence: TGTGCCAGCTCACCGTGGACTACTTCAGAGACCCAGTACTTC. Translation: CASSPWTTSETQYF. The chain carries TRBV18 and TRBJ2-5; weak D call: TRBD2 (6 bases). CDR1 is KGHSH and CDR2 is LQKENI in the germline V gene. The V end lost 3 bases, the J end lost 4 bases, and 12 bases lay between the germline ends. This CDR3 contains 14 residues.

V usage is TRBV19 and J usage is TRBJ1-1; D unresolved. The ends were cut back, 6 bases at V and 1 base at J, with 3 bases in the middle. Germline values: CDR1 LNHDA, CDR2 SQIVND (reference sequence). CDR3 length: 11 residues. CDR3 residues: CASRQNTEAFF. The CDR3 nucleotides are TGTGCCAGTAGACAGAACACTGAAGCTTTCTTT.

The V call is TRBV10-3, the J call TRBJ1-4; perhaps TRBD1 as D (5 bases). The CDR3 has 13 residues. Germline CDR1 reads ENHRY; CDR2 reads SYGVKD. Trimming pared 10 bases from V and 0 bases from J, leaving 9 bases between. The CDR3 coding sequence is TGTGCCACGGGGGGGGCAACTAATGAAAAACTGTTTTTT. It yields the protein CATGGATNEKLFF.

V usage is TRBV6-6 and J usage is TRBJ1-2, with 11 bases aligning to TRBD1. The V gene's germline CDR1 is MNHNY and CDR2 SVGAGI (reference sequence). The CDR3 totals 14 residues. Trimming at V came to 6 bases and at J to 5 bases, leaving 5 bases not matched to a gene. The CDR3 loop reads CASRGQGGVYGYTF. The CDR3 nucleotides are TGTGCCAGCAGGGGACAGGGGGGGGTATATGGCTACACCTTC.

The genes are TRBV28 and TRBJ1-5, with 8 positions matching TRBD1. The CDR3 totals 15 residues. From germline, CDR1 is MDHEN and CDR2 SYDVKM. V was pared by 3 bases and J by 5 bases, with 6 bases of the junction left unmatched. The CDR3 loop is CASSLGQVFDQPQHF. The CDR3 DNA reads as TGTGCCAGCAGTTTGGGACAGGTTTTCGATCAGCCCCAGCATTTT.

This clone rates as medium-sized. The same CDR3 can be traced to other DNA sequences in this sample. The gene calls are TRBV9 and TRBJ2-2; no clear D gene. V was cut by 2 bases and J by 5 bases, with 7 bases left in between. CDR3 length: 13 amino acids. CDR1 is SGDLS and CDR2 is YYNGEE in the germline V gene. In nucleotides, the CDR3 is TGTGCCAGCAGCGTCTCAGTAACCGGGGAGCTGTTTTTT. Its translation is CASSVSVTGELFF. The full variable domain, completed using reference TRBV9 and TRBJ2-2, is DSGVTQTPKHLITATGQRVTLRCSPRSGDLSVYWYQQSLDQGLQFLIQYYNGEERAKGNILERFSAQQFPDLHSELNLSSLELGDSALYFCASSVSVTGELFFGEGSRLTVL.

This chain joins TRBV7-9 and TRBJ2-1; 8 positions agree with TRBD2. CDR3 length equals 17 residues. CDR1 is SEHNR, CDR2 FQNEAQ, per germline (reference sequence). The trim removed 4 bases at V and 2 bases at J, leaving 10 bases unmatched. In nucleotides, the CDR3 is TGTGCCAGCAGCTATCCGTCGGTAGCGGGGCCCTACAATGAGCAGTTCTTC. Translation gives CASSYPSVAGPYNEQFF.

This clone was counted a single time. The chain combines TRBV2 with TRBJ1-6; 12 nucleotides align to TRBD1. Unmatched junction bases numbered 4, after V lost 6 bases and J lost 1 base. The germline CDR1 and CDR2 sequences are SNHLY and FYNNEI. CDR3 size: 17 residues. DNA for the CDR3: TGTGCCAGCAGACAGGGACAGGGGGCTTCCTATAATTCACCCCTCCACTTT. It translates to CASRQGQGASYNSPLHF.

The chain is built from TRBV11-2 and TRBJ2-2; D is uncertain. The CDR3 extends over 14 amino acids. V lost 4 bases to trimming and J lost 2 bases, with 8 bases between them. CDR1 is SGHAT and CDR2 is FQNNGV in the germline V gene. This CDR3 is CASSWQLNTGELFF. As DNA, the CDR3 is TGTGCCAGCAGCTGGCAGTTAAACACCGGGGAGCTGTTTTTT.

This sequence joins TRBV6-4 and TRBJ2-3; TRBD2 is a possible D gene (5 bases). This CDR3 is built from 14 residues. In germline, CDR1 is MRHNA, CDR2 SNTAGT. The V end lost 2 bases, the J end lost 4 bases, and 10 bases lay between the germline ends. CDR3 loop: CASSDTGGADTQYF. Written as DNA, the CDR3 is TGTGCCAGCAGTGACACTGGAGGTGCAGATACGCAGTATTTT.

The genes are TRBV15 and TRBJ1-2; TRBD1 aligns across 7 bases. V lost 0 bases and J lost 4; bases outside the gene matches: 5. CDR1 and CDR2 from the germline V gene are LNHNV and YYDKDF (reference sequence). The CDR3 extends over 15 amino acids. The CDR3 is CATSRDGQAIYGYTF. The CDR3 DNA reads as TGTGCCACCAGCAGAGATGGACAGGCCATCTATGGCTACACCTTC.

The chain is built from TRBV11-2 and TRBJ2-1, with TRBD2 matching 8 bases. The CDR3 length is 15 residues. CDR1 and CDR2 (germline): SGHAT, FQNNGV. With 4 bases clipped from V and 6 bases from J, the junction kept 8 bases outside the gene matches. The CDR3 DNA reads as TGTGCCAGCAGCTCCAAGGGAGCGGGGGTCAATGAGCAGTTCTTC. As protein: CASSSKGAGVNEQFF.

This clone was picked up a small number of times. The chain recombines TRBV18 with TRBJ2-2; D remains ambiguous. Germline values: CDR1 KGHSH, CDR2 LQKENI. CDR3 length: 16 amino acids. V lost 2 bases, J lost 2 bases, and 12 bases lay in between. CDR3 DNA: TGTGCCAGCTCACCATTAGAGGTTCTAAACACCGGGGAGCTGTTTTTT. This codes for CASSPLEVLNTGELFF.

This clone appeared a few times. CDR3 nucleotide sequence: TGTGCCAGCAGCTTAGTAGGCAGGGGCAATTCACCCCTCCACTTT. The encoded protein is CASSLVGRGNSPLHF. J is TRBJ1-6 and V is TRBV7-2; weak D call: TRBD1 (6 bases). This CDR3 comprises 15 residues. Per germline, CDR1 SGHTA and CDR2 FQGNSA. Trimming left V 1 base short and J 7 bases short, with 11 bases between. The entire variable domain, with the rest obtained from reference TRBV7-2 and TRBJ1-6, is as follows: GAGVSQSPSNKVTEKGKDVELRCDPISGHTALYWYRQSLGQGLEFLIYFQGNSAPDKSGLPSDRFSAERTGGSVSTLTIQRTQQEDSAVYLCASSLVGRGNSPLHFGNGTRLTVT.

The V and J genes are TRBV12-5 and TRBJ1-1, with D tentatively TRBD1 (6 bases). The CDR3 runs to 14 residues. Trimming left V 5 bases short and J 4 bases short, with 14 bases between. Germline loops: CDR1 LGHNT, CDR2 FRNRAP. CDR3 loop: CASGPTTGSTEAFF. Here the CDR3 DNA reads TGTGCTAGTGGTCCGACTACAGGGAGCACTGAAGCTTTCTTT.